This TCR beta chain was identified during a study of shared clonotypes between healthy human individuals. This clone was counted a single time. V gave up 0 bases and J gave up 0 bases, with 11 bases separating them. Germline values: CDR1 SEHNR, CDR2 FQNEAQ (reference sequence). The CDR3 extends over 17 amino acids. Generated by immunoSEQ multiplex PCR, the TCRdb table keeps only in-frame clones and is missing some. Among around 2.3 million clones, approximately 94% were seen once, and the ten largest hold roughly 0.13%. What was sequenced was naive CD4+ T cells sorted from blood. The subset is: CD45RA+ positively selected. This sequence was found in a man between 18 and 35 years old in good health. The chain is built from TRBV7-9 and TRBJ2-2, with D maybe TRBD1 (6 bases). CDR3 DNA sequence: TGTGCCAGCAGCTTAGCATGGACAGAGACGAACACCGGGGAGCTGTTTTTT. Protein sequence: CASSLAWTETNTGELFF.